The 18 T cell receptor beta chains below all came from one sample that was sequenced in a study of blood T cell repertoires in COVID-19. Libraries were prepared by immunoSEQ multiplex PCR; TCRdb keeps only in-frame clonotypes and omits some of them. The table shows about 370,000 clones, with roughly 90% occurring only once. Input material: peripheral blood. These receptors came from a woman younger than 45 with COVID-19, enrolled during active disease.

The gene calls are TRBV5-8 and TRBJ2-1, with 13 bases that match TRBD2. Germline lookup yields CDR1 SGHTS and CDR2 YDEGEE. V lost 4 bases, J lost 6 bases, and 10 bases stayed unmatched. This CDR3 is built from 17 residues. The CDR3 sequence is CASSNRLAGGYSNEQFF. DNA for the CDR3: TGTGCCAGCAGCAACCGACTAGCGGGAGGCTACTCCAATGAGCAGTTCTTC. Drawing the rest from reference TRBV5-8 and TRBJ2-1, the complete variable domain is EAGVTQSPTHLIKTRGQQATLRCSPISGHTSVYWYQQALGLGLQFLLWYDEGEERNRGNFPPRFSGRQFPNYSSELNVNALELEDSALYLCASSNRLAGGYSNEQFFGPGTRLTVL.

This sequence joins TRBV15 and TRBJ2-7, with 8 bases matching TRBD1. The CDR3 is 15 amino acids. Germline values: CDR1 LNHNV, CDR2 YYDKDF (reference sequence). The V and J ends lost 5 bases and 0 bases, in that order; junction bases with no gene match: 6. DNA for the CDR3: TGTGCCACCAGCCGCCCAGGACAGGGCTCCTACGAGCAGTACTTC. Its translation is CATSRPGQGSYEQYF.

V is TRBV6-5 and J is TRBJ1-2; D unresolved. The length of the CDR3 is 13 residues. V gave up 7 bases and J gave up 8 bases, with 17 bases separating them. Per the germline V gene, CDR1 is MNHEY and CDR2 is SVGAGI. CDR3: CASTTRGRRGYTF. The CDR3 region has the DNA TGTGCCAGCACTACGCGGGGTCGGCGGGGCTACACCTTC.

The chain couples TRBV6-2 or TRBV6-3 to TRBJ2-7; 10 bases line up with TRBD1. The CDR3 length is 15 residues. Looked up from germline, CDR1 is MNHEY and CDR2 is SVGEGT. J was trimmed by 3 bases and V by 0 bases; bases with no gene match: 2. The CDR3 region is CASSYSRTGGYEQYF. The CDR3 nucleotides read TGTGCCAGCAGTTACTCCCGGACAGGGGGCTACGAGCAGTACTTC.

A single count supports this clone. CDR3 in amino acids: CASSQGGQIVTYEQYF. As DNA, the CDR3 is TGTGCCAGCAGCCAAGGGGGACAGATCGTCACCTACGAGCAGTACTTC. The chain combines TRBV3-1 (or the pseudogene TRBV3-2) with TRBJ2-7; 7 nucleotides line up with TRBD1. Losses at the gene ends were 1 base for V and 2 bases for J; bases not matched to a gene: 8. Per the germline V gene, CDR1 is LGHDT and CDR2 is YNNKEL (reference sequence). CDR3 length: 16 residues.

The chain carries TRBV19 and TRBJ1-3; weak D call: TRBD1 (6 bases). Between the trimmed V and J ends, which lost 9 bases and 1 base, there was a span of 16 bases. This CDR3 spans 15 amino acids. Germline loops: CDR1 LNHDA, CDR2 SQIVND (reference sequence). As DNA, the CDR3 is TGTGCCAGCGAGGGGGTAGGCCCGTCTGGAAACACCATATATTTT. This translates into CASEGVGPSGNTIYF.

The CDR3: CASSPSGEAETQYF. CDR3 bases: TGTGCCAGCAGCCCCTCGGGAGAGGCAGAGACCCAGTACTTC. The genes are TRBV9 and TRBJ2-5; D might be TRBD2 (6 bases). There are 14 residues in the CDR3. V was cut by 4 bases and J by 4 bases, with 14 bases left in between. The germline CDR1 and CDR2 sequences are SGDLS and YYNGEE.

Details on this clone: The sample carries other DNA sequences with the same CDR3. The chain uses TRBV19 and TRBJ1-1; D gene unclear. The CDR3 extends over 12 amino acids. Trimming removed 3 bases at V and 4 bases at J, with 6 bases between. The germline CDR1 and CDR2 sequences are LNHDA and SQIVND (reference sequence). Here the CDR3 reads CASSIRGTEAFF. Here the CDR3 DNA reads TGTGCCAGTAGTATCCGGGGCACTGAAGCTTTCTTT.

CDR3 sequence: CASSQLLDRNGYTF. CDR3 nucleotide sequence: TGTGCCAGCAGCCAGCTCCTGGACAGGAATGGCTACACCTTC. The V call is TRBV14, the J call TRBJ1-2, with 7 bases aligning to TRBD1. J was trimmed by 6 bases and V by 3 bases; bases with no gene match: 7. The CDR3 spans 14 residues. Germline CDR1 and CDR2: SGHDN and FVKESK. Drawing the rest from reference TRBV14 and TRBJ1-2, the complete variable domain is EAGVTQFPSHSVIEKGQTVTLRCDPISGHDNLYWYRRVMGKEIKFLLHFVKESKQDESGMPNNRFLAERTGGTYSTLKVQPAELEDSGVYFCASSQLLDRNGYTFGSGTRLTVV.

This clone was picked up a small number of times. The chain has TRBV5-4 and TRBJ1-2, with 9 positions matching TRBD1. The CDR3 length is 15 residues. Germline CDR1 reads SGHNT; CDR2 reads YYREEE (reference sequence). The ends lost 0 bases at V and 3 bases at J; junction bases unmatched: 3. CDR3 sequence: CASSLGTGVDYGYTF. CDR3 DNA: TGTGCCAGCAGCTTGGGGACAGGGGTCGACTATGGCTACACCTTC.

V is TRBV11-2 and J is TRBJ2-7, with D uncertain. The CDR3 is made up of 16 amino acids. Trimming left V 5 bases short and J 2 bases short, with 19 bases between. The V gene's germline CDR1 is SGHAT and CDR2 FQNNGV. Here the CDR3 reads CASSPSWRYSTYEQYV. The CDR3 nucleotides read TGTGCCAGCAGCCCGAGTTGGCGGTATTCCACCTACGAGCAGTACGTC.

The V call is TRBV4-1, the J call TRBJ2-5, with TRBD2 matching 11 bases. With V trimmed by 1 base and J by 7 bases, 14 bases remained unmatched. The length of the CDR3 is 18 residues. Germline CDR1 and CDR2: MGHRA and YSYEKL. The CDR3 coding sequence is TGCGCCAGCAGCCAAGTGGTGGCCGGCCTTGGGACTAGCGGGACCCAGTACTTC. It translates to CASSQVVAGLGTSGTQYF.

This clone has a handful of counts. V is TRBV25-1 and J is TRBJ1-5; possibly TRBD1 for D (5 bases). Trimming shortened V by 5 bases and J by 4 bases, and 15 bases separated the two germline ends. The germline V gene encodes CDR1 MGHDK and CDR2 SYGVNS. The CDR3 totals 15 residues. The CDR3 loop reads CASSTAGQANQPQHF. Here the CDR3 DNA reads TGTGCCAGCAGTACCGCAGGGCAGGCGAATCAGCCCCAGCATTTT.

The chain recombines TRBV11-3 with TRBJ2-3; 8 bases fit TRBD2. The germline CDR1 and CDR2 sequences are SGHNT and YENEEA. V lost 0 bases and J lost 4; bases outside the gene matches: 3. The CDR3 is made up of 15 amino acids. The CDR3 loop is CASSLDGRGPDTQYF. The CDR3 DNA reads TGTGCCAGCAGCTTAGACGGGAGGGGCCCAGATACGCAGTATTTT. Supplemented by reference TRBV11-3 and TRBJ2-3, the full variable domain reads EAGVVQSPRYKIIEKKQPVAFWCNPISGHNTLYWYLQNLGQGPELLIRYENEEAVDDSQLPKDRFSAERLKGVDSTLKIQPAELGDSAVYLCASSLDGRGPDTQYFGPGTRLTVL.

The chain employs TRBV13 and TRBJ2-5; TRBD1 aligns across 10 bases. V was clipped by 3 bases and J by 4 bases; unmatched bases: 8. CDR3 length equals 16 residues. CDR1 and CDR2 (germline): PRHDT, FYEKMQ (reference sequence). CDR3 bases: TGTGCCAGCAGCTTCCGGGACAGGGGAACAGGAGAGACCCAGTACTTC. Its translation: CASSFRDRGTGETQYF.

This sequence joins TRBV19 and TRBJ2-1; the match to TRBD2 covers 7 bases. This CDR3 contains 14 residues. Germline assignment: CDR1 LNHDA and CDR2 SQIVND (reference sequence). The trim removed 1 base at V and 6 bases at J, leaving 3 bases unmatched. CDR3 nucleotides: TGTGCCAGTAGTATAGCCGGGAGGTTCAATGAGCAGTTCTTC. Protein: CASSIAGRFNEQFF.

This rearrangement joins TRBV7-9 to TRBJ2-1; 12 nucleotides line up with TRBD2. V trimming: 4 bases; J trimming: 4 bases; junction bases outside the gene matches: 5. Germline CDR1 SEHNR, CDR2 FQNEAQ (reference sequence). This CDR3 has 16 amino acids. CDR3 sequence: CASSSPGLAGYNEQFF. CDR3 sequence (DNA): TGTGCCAGCAGCTCACCGGGACTAGCGGGTTACAATGAGCAGTTCTTC.

The rearrangement links TRBV9 to TRBJ2-5, with TRBD1 matching 8 bases. V dropped 3 bases and J dropped 5; count of bases not matched to a gene: 12. In germline, CDR1 is SGDLS, CDR2 YYNGEE. The CDR3 length is 16 residues. The CDR3 sequence: CASSARTGRTSETQYF. The CDR3 DNA sequence: TGTGCCAGCAGCGCTAGGACAGGGCGAACTAGTGAGACCCAGTACTTC.